This T cell receptor beta chain was profiled in a study of blood T cell repertoires in COVID-19 (dated by TCRdb to 2019 to 2021). In the study overall: Samples covering the acute and convalescent phases of COVID-19 were provided by collaborators in the United States, Italy and Spain. The material from the prospective study consisted of cDNA or gDNA derived from T cells, B-cell-depleted T cells, or PBMCs. Deeply sampled blood TCRbeta repertoires from subjects exposed to, actively infected with, or recovered from COVID-19 were included in the dataset. A freely available public database, intended as a resource for researchers studying the immune response to SARS-CoV-2, is where the repertoires were released. Samples were obtained from the ongoing ImmuneRACE study (first 160 participants) and from approximately 1,200 subjects provided by 6 global collaborators. Sample metadata almost always included a de-identified subject ID, COVID-19 status, age in years and sex. Where available, HLA class I and class II types were taken from metadata supplied by the sample provider and were not determined by assay-based typing.

Of note for this clone: What this receptor recognizes is not known. Base-call qualities are not available, and no considerably larger clone is one nucleotide away.

The collaborating institutions used their own protocols to collect whole blood in K2EDTA tubes. For TCRbeta analysis, collaborator samples were shipped as frozen whole blood, as isolated PBMCs, or as DNA extracted from either sample type. Study-wide findings and limitations: The quantity of clinical and demographic metadata differed by source and by participant and was supplied without curation.

The CDR3 measures 16 amino acids from cysteine to phenylalanine. Only the CDR3 part of the read is kept: 48 bases, read in frame from the first base. V is trimmed back by 1 base and J by 3 bases, and the junction contains 4 bases that no gene match accounts for. CDR1 KGHDR and CDR2 SFDVKD are derived from the germline V gene. TCRbeta CDR3 regions were amplified from genomic DNA by means of the immunoSEQ Assay, a bias-controlled multiplex PCR. In the source study's methods: The number of nucleated cells in each sample was estimated from the amplification of reference gene primers within the assay. Sequence reads were collapsed and filtered to measure the absolute abundance of every unique TCRbeta CDR3 rearrangement. For each sample, productive Simpson clonality was calculated as the square root of Simpson's diversity index across productive rearrangements. TCRdb carries this immuneACCESS record with in-frame sequences only. Its versions omit some clonotypes, under half of them owing to an unresolved V gene in the studies checked, with the rest unexplained. V, J and clone size reflect that table, while D and trimming were determined from the DNA. A total of about 150,000 clones appear in this sample, approximately 80% of them only once. The biggest ten clones account for 3% to 3.5% of the sample.

Specimen: peripheral blood. The receptor chain draws on TRBV24-1 and TRBJ2-2, with 7 bases matching TRBD1. The sequence derives from a woman of 80 years or more with acute or convalescent COVID-19. The DNA sequence follows: TGTGCCACCAGTGATTTCAGGGGGACAGACACCGGGGAGCTGTTTTTT. This is translated as CATSDFRGTDTGELFF.